The clone carrying this T cell receptor beta chain was counted at least ten times. This sample was taken from a study of identical twins. Via MiXCR, TCRdb re-called the 5' RACE reads, giving one row per CDR3 protein. The table includes 140,000 to 150,000 distinct CDR3 sequences, approximately 3.5% detected once. The CDR3 is 13 residues long. Trimming took 7 bases from V and 0 from J, leaving 9 bases between them. Germline CDR1 MDHEN, CDR2 SYDVKM. Specimen: memory T cells sorted from blood. This sequence joins TRBV28 and TRBJ2-5, with D tentatively TRBD2 (5 bases). This clonotype originated in a man between 18 and 35 years old in good health. The CDR3 DNA is TGTGCCAGCAAAGGAGGATACCAAGAGACCCAGTACTTC. Residues: CASKGGYQETQYF.